Listed below are T cell receptor beta chains from one sample, sequenced in a study of human CD8 memory T cell subsets. TCRdb reanalyzed the 5' RACE reads and collapses them to one entry per CDR3 protein, without DNA. The ten top clones account for around 20%, within a sample of 4,500 to 7,000 distinct CDR3 sequences. Input material: CD8+ T cells from PBMCs. All receptors come from a human donor in good health. CDR3s include the opening cysteine and the closing phenylalanine or tryptophan. Clone size appears in some rows only: once, few, many, or a class for an expanded clone.

>11|.|TRBV20-1|TRBJ1-5
CSARHGSPQHF
>19|.|TRBV5-1|TRBJ2-6
CASSLWDPVFNSGANVLTF
>12|.|TRBV20-1|TRBJ2-1
CSARTYYNEQFF
>15|medium-sized|TRBV5-1|TRBJ2-1
CASSPAGGANNEQFF
>14|.|TRBV2|TRBJ1-6
CASSPQGENSPLHF
>15|medium-sized|TRBV24-1|TRBJ2-2
CATSERDGNTGELFF
>18|.|TRBV4-1|TRBJ2-7
CASSQENGSGTWSYEQYF
>16|medium-sized|TRBV20-1|TRBJ2-1
CSARGLAAWGHDEQFF
>14|.|TRBV5-4|TRBJ1-4
CASSTTGGYEKLFF
>19|.|TRBV11-2|TRBJ2-5
CASSLGLGIQGRRQETQYF
>16|.|TRBV12-5|TRBJ2-4
CASGSPRGWVKNIQYF
>14|medium-sized|TRBV10-2|TRBJ2-7
CASSDGTGGHEQYF
>14|medium-sized|TRBV28|TRBJ2-3
CASSSGLAPDTQYF
>13|.|TRBV5-4|TRBJ2-1
CASSPGGYNEQFF
>15|.|TRBV7-9|TRBJ2-1
CASSLSGSSYNEQFF
>13|.|TRBV6-5|TRBJ2-6
CATSISGANVLTF
>13|.|TRBV7-6|TRBJ2-1
CASSSRTKDEQFF
>13|.|TRBV25-1|TRBJ1-1
CASRRDQDGRAFF
>13|.|TRBV27|TRBJ1-1
CASSLFVNTEAFF
>15|.|TRBV14|TRBJ2-3
CASSQEVTTLDTQYF
>12|medium-sized|TRBV5-5|TRBJ1-1
CASSFSEAEAFF
>13|.|TRBV7-9|TRBJ2-1
CASRPNRVDEQFF
>13|medium-sized|TRBV20-1|TRBJ1-1
CSARDNRRQGAFF
>16|.|TRBV6-2/TRBV6-3|TRBJ2-5
CASRQDRRGPQETQYF
>18|.|TRBV3-1|TRBJ2-3
CASSPGLAGAASTDTQYF
>15|medium-sized|TRBV4-1|TRBJ2-1
CASSLTSTPYNEQFF
>15|medium-sized|TRBV9|TRBJ2-1
CASSVSGGRSNEQFF
>13|.|TRBV15|TRBJ2-7
CATSRGQGDEQYF
>13|.|TRBV7-2|TRBJ2-2
CASSPIIDGELFF
>16|.|TRBV5-1|TRBJ2-3
CASSSWTGEVTDTQYF
>13|.|TRBV6-6|TRBJ2-2
CASSFGTTGELFF
>13|.|TRBV28|TRBJ2-3
CASSWVRTDTQYF
>13|medium-sized|TRBV5-4|TRBJ2-1
CASSSTANNEQFF
>13|.|TRBV10-3|TRBJ2-7
CAISELQAYEQYF
>15|.|TRBV5-6|TRBJ2-3
CASSLSQGGTDTQYF
>15|.|TRBV7-9|TRBJ1-2
CASSLARDRDYGYTF
>17|.|TRBV4-2|TRBJ2-3
CASSQALAKTSTDTQYF
>15|.|TRBV25-1|TRBJ2-1
CASSERQGVNNEQFF
>12|.|TRBV10-2|TRBJ1-1
CATGMQESDAFF
>13|.|TRBV11-2|TRBJ1-2
CASSPTANYGYTF
>14|.|TRBV2|TRBJ2-1
CASREAGSGNEQFF
>13|.|TRBV10-1|TRBJ2-1
CASSDAWEGEQFF
>14|.|TRBV28|TRBJ2-1
CASSLSPTYNEQFF
>13|medium-sized|TRBV20-1|TRBJ1-1
CSASRSHYTEAFF